The 14 T cell receptor beta chains below come from one sample, sequenced in a study of beta chain features in type 1 diabetes (dated by TCRdb to 2017 to 2018). Library preparation used the immunoSEQ multiplex PCR assay. All of the isolated RNA was reverse transcribed with the High Capacity cDNA Reverse Transcription Kit, so expressed TCRB transcripts were sequenced. TCRdb limited this immuneACCESS table to in-frame rearrangements with V and J called. A share of clones is missing; checked studies link under half to unresolved V genes, and the rest is unexplained. This sample gives about 930,000 clones in total; under 20% of them show up just once. The ten largest clones capture around 0.02% of the sample. Sequencing input: naive CD4+ T cells from blood. Sample cell subset or site, as interpreted from the label and publication: true naive CD4+ T cells. Receptors originate from a woman aged 18 to 35 in good health.

On this clone: Within the sample, other DNA sequences also encode this same CDR3. The CDR3 DNA is TGTGCCAGCAGTAGGACTAGCGGGAGGACCTACGAGCAGTACTTC. Its translation: CASSRTSGRTYEQYF. The chain employs TRBV6-5 and TRBJ2-7; 14 bases map to TRBD2. V was clipped by 5 bases and J by 2 bases; unmatched bases: 2. Germline-derived CDR1 and CDR2 are MNHEY and SVGAGI. The CDR3 covers 15 residues.

This rearrangement joins TRBV29-1 to TRBJ1-1; D gene unclear. Per germline, CDR1 SQVTM and CDR2 ANQGSEA. This CDR3 comprises 14 residues. Trimming shortened V by 6 bases and J by 2 bases, and 16 bases separated the two germline ends. The CDR3 bases are TGCAGCGTCGCGGTCGCGTCCGTTAACACTGAAGCTTTCTTT. Amino acid sequence: CSVAVASVNTEAFF.

This clone was seen a few times. J is TRBJ2-1 and V is TRBV5-6; D is ambiguous. Trimming removed 1 base from V and 7 bases from J, with 18 bases in between. The CDR3 runs 16 residues. The germline V gene encodes CDR1 SGHDT and CDR2 YYEEEE. The CDR3 nucleotides are TGTGCCAGCAGCTTGTCGATTGGGTCCGGTCATAATGAGCAGTTCTTC. This gives the protein CASSLSIGSGHNEQFF.

The rearrangement joins TRBV28 to TRBJ2-7, with 7 bases matching TRBD1. The CDR3 extends over 14 amino acids. Germline lookup yields CDR1 MDHEN and CDR2 SYDVKM. J was trimmed by 0 bases and V by 6 bases; bases with no gene match: 5. CDR3 DNA: TGTGCCAGCAGCAGTGGGACAGTCTCCTACGAGCAGTACTTC. Its protein product is CASSSGTVSYEQYF.

The rearrangement uses TRBV28 and TRBJ2-1; D remains ambiguous. The germline V gene has CDR1 MDHEN and CDR2 SYDVKM. Trimming shortened V by 6 bases and J by 3 bases, and 9 bases separated the two germline ends. This CDR3 has 13 amino acids. CDR3: CASRKTVYNEQFF. CDR3 nucleotides: TGTGCCAGCAGAAAGACGGTCTACAATGAGCAGTTCTTC.

The V and J genes are TRBV7-2 and TRBJ1-1, with D uncertain. CDR3 length: 14 residues. The V end was cut by 2 bases, the J end by 1 base, with 8 bases between. Per the germline V gene, CDR1 is SGHTA and CDR2 is FQGNSA. Here the CDR3 DNA reads TGTGCCAGCAGCTTATTTTTGGAGAACACTGAAGCTTTCTTT. Translated, it gives CASSLFLENTEAFF.

This clone has more than one count but fewer than ten. This rearrangement joins TRBV20-1 to TRBJ1-2; D is perhaps TRBD1 (5 bases). V was cut by 6 bases and J by 2 bases, with 7 bases left in between. The germline V gene encodes CDR1 DFQATT and CDR2 SNEGSKA (reference sequence). The CDR3 loop spans 11 amino acids. DNA for the CDR3: TGCAGTGCCCCAGGGAACTATGGCTACACCTTC. This sequence encodes CSAPGNYGYTF.

The J gene is TRBJ2-5, the V gene TRBV6-1; TRBD2 matches at 8 bases. V lost 6 bases, J lost 4 bases, and 10 bases stayed unmatched. There are 15 residues in the CDR3. The germline CDR1 and CDR2 sequences are MNHNS and SASEGT. The CDR3 region has the DNA TGTGCCAGCAGGGGTCGGCGGGAGGACGTAGAGACCCAGTACTTC. Translation: CASRGRREDVETQYF.

This clone showed up just a few times. The chain is built from TRBV6-6 and TRBJ2-7, with 7 bases that match TRBD2. The CDR3 length is 14 residues. Looked up from germline, CDR1 is MNHNY and CDR2 is SVGAGI (reference sequence). Germline trimming cut 2 bases from V and 5 bases from J; bases unmatched to any gene: 6. CDR3 loop: CASSYGGSSHEQYF. The CDR3 nucleotides are TGTGCCAGCAGTTACGGCGGGAGTTCCCACGAGCAGTACTTC.

Here the CDR3 DNA reads TGTGCCAGCAGCCGTGGGACAGTTGGAATCTCTGGGGCCAACGTCCTGACTTTC. This gives the protein CASSRGTVGISGANVLTF. The rearrangement joins TRBV28 to TRBJ2-6, with TRBD1 matching over 7 bases. This CDR3 spans 18 amino acids. Trimming at V came to 6 bases and at J to 0 bases, leaving 11 bases not matched to a gene. Germline lookup yields CDR1 MDHEN and CDR2 SYDVKM.

This clone was seen more than once but under ten times. The chain carries TRBV7-9 and TRBJ2-1; 7 bases fit TRBD2. V lost 1 base to trimming and J lost 3 bases; unmatched junction nucleotides: 0. In germline, CDR1 is SEHNR, CDR2 FQNEAQ (reference sequence). The CDR3 sequence is 14 residues long. This CDR3 reads CASSLGDYYNEQFF. In DNA form, the CDR3 reads TGTGCCAGCAGCTTAGGGGACTACTACAATGAGCAGTTCTTC.

V and J are TRBV15 and TRBJ2-7; D is unclear. The CDR3 spans 15 residues. V lost 0 bases to trimming and J lost 5 bases, with 14 bases between them. Germline V lookup: CDR1 LNHNV, CDR2 YYDKDF (reference sequence). This CDR3 reads CATSRDAIRLDEQYF. For the CDR3, the DNA is TGTGCCACCAGCAGAGATGCGATCCGCCTTGACGAGCAGTACTTC.

This clone was seen a few times. The V and J genes are TRBV18 and TRBJ1-3; TRBD1 matches 7 bases. The J segment lost 0 bases and the V segment lost 3 bases, leaving 2 bases of the junction unmatched. This CDR3 contains 15 residues. From germline, CDR1 is KGHSH and CDR2 LQKENI. This CDR3 is CASSPGQPSGNTIYF. For the CDR3, the DNA is TGTGCCAGCTCACCGGGACAGCCCTCTGGAAACACCATATATTTT. The variable domain in full, completed from reference TRBV18 and TRBJ1-3, reads NAGVMQNPRHLVRRRGQEARLRCSPMKGHSHVYWYRQLPEEGLKFMVYLQKENIIDESGMPKERFSAEFPKEGPSILRIQQVVRGDSAAYFCASSPGQPSGNTIYFGEGSWLTVV.

This clone was counted between two and nine times. This sequence joins TRBV4-2 and TRBJ2-7, with 11 bases matching TRBD2. With V trimmed by 4 bases and J by 6 bases, 11 bases remained unmatched. The CDR3 runs 16 residues. Looked up from germline, CDR1 is LGHNA and CDR2 is YNFKEQ. The CDR3 DNA sequence: TGTGCCAGCAGCCCAGGGACTAGCGGAGTGAGGGGCGAGCAGTACTTC. Translated: CASSPGTSGVRGEQYF.